Listed here is a single T cell receptor (beta chain). Germline assignment: CDR1 SGHTA and CDR2 FQGTGA. Trimming at V came to 4 bases and at J to 11 bases, leaving 3 bases not matched to a gene. The CDR3 length is 14 residues. Assay: immunoSEQ multiplex PCR; the TCRdb copy retains only in-frame clones and omits some. There are around 50,000 clones in the sample; approximately 95% occur only once, and around 10% lies in the top ten. Input material: PBMCs. V usage is TRBV7-3 and J usage is TRBJ2-2; TRBD2 agrees at 14 bases. This clonotype was sampled from a man aged 40-50 years with rheumatoid arthritis. The CDR3 DNA sequence: TGTGCCAGCAGCTCCGGGACTAGCGGGAGTGAGCTGTTTTTT. As protein: CASSSGTSGSELFF.